These 3 T cell receptor beta chains were sequenced from one sample in a study of blood T cells in healthy people across ages. A second PCR, run for about 6 to 11 cycles, used a sample-barcoded 5' primer plus a J-beta primer mix. TCRdb re-analysed the 5' RACE reads in MiXCR, keeping a single row per CDR3 protein. The table records 800,000 to 950,000 distinct CDR3 sequences, almost 30% of them present only once. This sample also appeared in a second study, on T cells of mothers and their children.

Source material: blood. Every receptor here comes from a woman between 40 and 55 years old in good health.

A remark on this clonotype: This could be a read error, since a much larger clone is one nucleotide away. The chain carries TRBV29-1 and TRBJ2-4; TRBD1 matches 7 bases. The tail of the sequence fits TRBJ2-7 better, so the J call may be wrong. The CDR3 extends over 12 amino acids. CDR1 is SQVTM and CDR2 is ANQGSEA in the germline V gene. This chain's CDR3 is CRRRRGNYEQYF. In DNA form, the CDR3 reads TGCAGGAGACGCAGGGGGAACTACGAGCAGTACTTC.

This clonotype was picked up many times. The V call is TRBV12-3 or TRBV12-4, the J call TRBJ2-5; TRBD2 might be the D (5 bases). V was cut by 8 bases and J by 3 bases, with 10 bases left in between. CDR3 size: 12 residues. CDR3 residues: CASEGLEETQYF. CDR3 bases: TGTGCCAGCGAGGGCCTTGAAGAGACCCAGTACTTC.

In its sample, this clonotype was seen a few times. The V gene is TRBV12-3 or TRBV12-4, the J gene TRBJ1-5, with no clear D. V was shortened by 3 bases and J by 4 bases, with 13 bases between the two germline ends. The CDR3 sequence is 15 residues long. The CDR3 loop is CASSLPTLGNQPQHF. CDR3 DNA sequence: TGTGCCAGCAGTTTGCCAACCCTGGGGAATCAGCCCCAGCATTTT.